This T cell receptor (beta chain) was sequenced during a study of T cell repertoires in cytomegalovirus infection. Overall study: Indicated by public TCR beta signatures were CMV infection and matching HLA type.

General study points: Ex vivo, HLA-C-restricted CMV-specific TCR beta clonotypes prevailed over the rest of the response. CMV carriers with the relevant HLA were identified by cumulative public TCR beta family frequency.

Many counts were recorded for this clonotype. The antigen is undetermined. One entry per CDR3 protein results from TCRdb running MiXCR on the reads. The data hold fewer than 200,000 distinct CDR3 sequences, with roughly 20% observed a single time. From germline, CDR1 is SEHNR and CDR2 FQNEAQ (reference sequence). CDR3 length: 15 residues. Trimming removed 0 bases from V and 4 bases from J, with 12 bases in between. This TCR was sampled from a human donor in good health (CMV status not recorded). Some clones in this sample may be carry-over from other donors' samples. The chain carries TRBV7-9 and TRBJ2-5; TRBD1 might be the D (5 bases). Material for sequencing was PBMCs. The CDR3 protein is CASSLAGRGAETQYF. The CDR3 nucleotides are TGTGCCAGCAGCTTAGCGGGAAGGGGCGCAGAGACCCAGTACTTC.